The rows below give T cell receptor beta chains drawn from one sample of a study of T-cell memory formation after mild COVID-19. TCRdb passed the 5' RACE reads through MiXCR, listing each CDR3 protein once. The sample includes around 300,000 distinct CDR3 sequences, roughly 13% of them seen just once. Sequencing was performed on PBMCs or a T cell subset sorted from them (not recorded which). All receptors come from a man aged 18 to 30 who had mild COVID-19 (a few samples of this study predate the infection). Cell type and time point are not known. The CDR3 runs from the conserved cysteine through the conserved F or W. D genes are given only for firm matches. Only some rows state a clone size, as once, few, many or a class for expanded clones.

v_call: TRBV20-1
j_call: TRBJ2-1
clone_size: .
d_call: TRBD2
cdr3_nt: TGCAGTGCTTGGGGGACTAGGGCTAATGAGCAGTTCTTC
cdr3_aa: CSAWGTRANEQFF

v_call: TRBV12-3/TRBV12-4
j_call: TRBJ2-1
clone_size: many
d_call: .
cdr3_nt: TGTGCCAGCAGCCCTACCTTGGCGGGGATCGGGTTGGATGAGCAGTTCTTC
cdr3_aa: CASSPTLAGIGLDEQFF

v_call: TRBV4-3
j_call: TRBJ2-1
clone_size: few
d_call: .
cdr3_nt: TGCGCCAGCAGCCAGGCCCCGGGACCAACGGGGAATGAGCAGTTCTTC
cdr3_aa: CASSQAPGPTGNEQFF

v_call: TRBV27
j_call: TRBJ2-3
clone_size: .
d_call: TRBD1
cdr3_nt: TGTGCCAGTCTCCGGGACAGGGGATCAGATACGCAGTATTTT
cdr3_aa: CASLRDRGSDTQYF

v_call: TRBV5-1
j_call: TRBJ2-3
clone_size: few
d_call: .
cdr3_nt: TGCGCCAGCAGCCCGAGACAGAGCACAGATACGCAGTATTTT
cdr3_aa: CASSPRQSTDTQYF

v_call: TRBV5-1
j_call: TRBJ2-3
clone_size: .
d_call: TRBD2
cdr3_nt: TGCGCCAGCAGCCCGCCGACTAGCGGGGGACGGGCAGATACGCAGTATTTT
cdr3_aa: CASSPPTSGGRADTQYF

v_call: TRBV7-3
j_call: TRBJ2-3
clone_size: .
d_call: TRBD2
cdr3_nt: TGTGCCAGCAGCTTAAATCCTAGCGGGGAACCAGATACGCAGTATTTT
cdr3_aa: CASSLNPSGEPDTQYF

v_call: TRBV4-1
j_call: TRBJ1-2
clone_size: .
d_call: .
cdr3_nt: TGCGCCAGCAGCCAAGGCCGGGCCGTGGGCTATGGCTACACCTTC
cdr3_aa: CASSQGRAVGYGYTF

v_call: TRBV4-1
j_call: TRBJ1-2
clone_size: few
d_call: .
cdr3_nt: TGCGCCAGCAGCCAAGATCTTGGCGGAATACCGGCTAACTATGGCTACACCTTC
cdr3_aa: CASSQDLGGIPANYGYTF

v_call: TRBV7-2
j_call: TRBJ1-2
clone_size: .
d_call: .
cdr3_nt: TGTGCCAGCAGCGACGGGGGCTTCTATGGCTACACCTTC
cdr3_aa: CASSDGGFYGYTF

v_call: TRBV5-1
j_call: TRBJ2-1
clone_size: many
d_call: TRBD2
cdr3_nt: TGCGCCAGCAGCTTGGCAACTAGCGGGGAAGAGCAGTTCTTC
cdr3_aa: CASSLATSGEEQFF

v_call: TRBV7-9
j_call: TRBJ2-2
clone_size: few
d_call: .
cdr3_nt: TGTGCCAGCAGCTTGACGGGCCAGGGGGAGGCCGGGGAGCTGTTTTTT
cdr3_aa: CASSLTGQGEAGELFF

v_call: TRBV6-5
j_call: TRBJ1-5
clone_size: .
d_call: .
cdr3_nt: TGTGCCAGCAGACCTCAGGGGAACAGCAATCAGCCCCAGCATTTT
cdr3_aa: CASRPQGNSNQPQHF

v_call: TRBV27
j_call: TRBJ2-5
clone_size: many
d_call: TRBD1
cdr3_nt: TGTGCCAGCAGTACCAGGGGGCGGGAGACCCAGTACTTC
cdr3_aa: CASSTRGRETQYF

v_call: TRBV2
j_call: TRBJ1-5
clone_size: .
d_call: .
cdr3_nt: TGTGCCAGCACCGACGAATGGAGTCAGCCCCAGCATTTT
cdr3_aa: CASTDEWSQPQHF

v_call: TRBV6-5
j_call: TRBJ1-1
clone_size: .
d_call: .
cdr3_nt: TGTGCCAGCAGTTACTCAAGGGGGGGCACTGAAGCTTTCTTT
cdr3_aa: CASSYSRGGTEAFF

v_call: TRBV7-2
j_call: TRBJ1-1
clone_size: .
d_call: .
cdr3_nt: TGTGCCAGCAGCCCTAATATGAACACTGAAGCTTTCTTT
cdr3_aa: CASSPNMNTEAFF

v_call: TRBV7-9
j_call: TRBJ2-1
clone_size: .
d_call: .
cdr3_nt: TGTGCCAGCAGAGGGGACAATGAGCAGTTCTTC
cdr3_aa: CASRGDNEQFF

v_call: TRBV18
j_call: TRBJ1-5
clone_size: .
d_call: .
cdr3_nt: TGTGCCAGCTCACCAACGGGTATCAATCAGCCCCAGCATTTT
cdr3_aa: CASSPTGINQPQHF

v_call: TRBV27
j_call: TRBJ1-2
clone_size: many
d_call: .
cdr3_nt: TGTGCCAGCAGTTTGGCAGGCCGTGATGGCTACACCTTC
cdr3_aa: CASSLAGRDGYTF

v_call: TRBV7-9
j_call: TRBJ1-1
clone_size: .
d_call: .
cdr3_nt: TGTGCCAGCAGCTTAGGACCGCGGATCAACACTGAAGCTTTCTTT
cdr3_aa: CASSLGPRINTEAFF

v_call: TRBV20-1
j_call: TRBJ1-1
clone_size: .
d_call: .
cdr3_nt: TGCAGTGCTAGAGCGGGGTTCGCTTCAGGGGTGAGCACTGAAGCTTTCTTT
cdr3_aa: CSARAGFASGVSTEAFF

v_call: TRBV10-3
j_call: TRBJ1-4
clone_size: many
d_call: .
cdr3_nt: TGTGCCATCAGTGAGGTCCAGGGCGGTGAAAAACTGTTTTTT
cdr3_aa: CAISEVQGGEKLFF

v_call: TRBV20-1
j_call: TRBJ2-2
clone_size: .
d_call: .
cdr3_nt: TGCAGTGCTAGCCTCATCCGGGTACCCGGGGAGCTGTTTTTT
cdr3_aa: CSASLIRVPGELFF

v_call: TRBV7-6
j_call: TRBJ2-3
clone_size: few
d_call: .
cdr3_nt: TGTGCCAGCAGCTCCGGGGATGCGGATACGCAGTATTTT
cdr3_aa: CASSSGDADTQYF